This is a list of T cell receptor beta chains from one sample in a study of tumor-infiltrating lymphocytes in primary liver carcinoma. TCRdb reanalysed the multiplex PCR reads using MiXCR and keeps one entry per CDR3 protein. The sample includes approximately 80,000 distinct CDR3 sequences, approximately 62% seen only once; the top ten take less than 30%. The specimen sequenced was tumor-adjacent normal liver tissue. These receptors were collected from a middle-aged man with primary liver carcinoma and hepatitis B virus infection. Each CDR3 is given with its conserved first and last residue. A D gene is named only where the DNA matches it firmly. Rows may omit the clone size; those that give it use once, few, many or a size class.

>once|TRBJ2-7|15|TRBV4-3|TRBD2
TGCGCCAGCAGCCAGGAGCGAGCGGGAGGGCACGAACTGTACTTC
CASSQERAGGHELYF
>many|TRBJ2-7|13|TRBV11-2|TRBD2
TGTGCCAGCAGTAGGGAGGGCCTTTACGAGCAGTACTTC
CASSREGLYEQYF
>once|TRBJ2-6|18|TRBV7-8|TRBD2
TGTGTCAGCAGCCTTCCGGGACTAGACTTTTTTGGGGCCAACGTCCTGACTTTC
CVSSLPGLDFFGANVLTF
>.|TRBJ2-7|14|TRBV11-2|.
TGTGCCAGCAGCTTTGGTGGTGGAGGCTACGAGCAGTACTTC
CASSFGGGGYEQYF
>.|TRBJ2-2|22|TRBV5-1|TRBD2
TGCGCCAGCAGCTTGAGGTGGGCGTCGGGCGGGAGCGTCCGGGAGAACACCGGGGAGCTGTTTTTT
CASSLRWASGGSVRENTGELFF
>.|TRBJ2-2|15|TRBV12-3/TRBV12-4|.
TGTGCCAGCAGTTTAGAACCAGCGCACACCGGGGAACTGTTTTTT
CASSLEPAHTGELFF
>.|TRBJ1-2|11|TRBV29-1|.
TGCAGCATTGTCCGAGGGAATGGCTACACCTTC
CSIVRGNGYTF
>.|TRBJ2-4|18|TRBV11-2|.
TGTACCAGCAGCCCAACTGGGGCTTCCGCGGTGGCCAAAAACATTCAATACTTC
CTSSPTGASAVAKNIQYF
>.|TRBJ2-7|14|TRBV10-2|.
TGCGCCAGCACCGAGACAGGCAGAGGATACGAGCAGTACTTC
CASTETGRGYEQYF
>.|TRBJ2-7|15|TRBV4-3|TRBD1
TGCGCCAGCAGCCGAGGTACGGGGACAGCAGACGCGGAGTACTTC
CASSRGTGTADAEYF
>.|TRBJ2-6|14|TRBV29-1|.
TGCAGCGTTGGGGAGTTCCTTGTGGCCAACGTCCTGACATTC
CSVGEFLVANVLTF
>.|TRBJ2-7|16|TRBV5-6|TRBD2
TGTGCCAGCAGCAGTACTTGGCGGGAGGGCTCCTACAAGCAGTACTTC
CASSSTWREGSYKQYF
>few|TRBJ2-3|17|TRBV28|TRBD1
TGTGCCAGCAGCCCCCTAGGGACAGGCCCTAGCACAGATACGCAGTATTTT
CASSPLGTGPSTDTQYF
>.|TRBJ2-7|15|TRBV11-2|.
TGTGCCAGCAGCTTCTCCCGAATGTCTCCCTACGAGCAGTACTTC
CASSFSRMSPYEQYF
>.|TRBJ2-7|16|TRBV4-2|TRBD2
TGTGCCAGCAGCCAAGTGGCTAGCGGGGTTTCCTATGAGCAGTGCTTC
CASSQVASGVSYEQCF
>.|TRBJ2-5|14|TRBV6-5|.
TGTGCCAGCAGCTACATCTCAGGAGGGGAGACCCAGTACTTC
CASSYISGGETQYF
>.|TRBJ2-1|16|TRBV6-6|.
TGTGCCAACAGTCCCTGGACTTTGAGCTCCTACAATGAGCTGTTCTTC
CANSPWTLSSYNELFF
>.|TRBJ2-7|13|TRBV4-1|.
TGCGCTAGCAGCCCGGGTCATTGGTACGAGCAGTACTTC
CASSPGHWYEQYF
>.|TRBJ2-1|15|TRBV11-2|TRBD2
TGCGCCAGCAGAGCCGGGACTAGCAGCTACAATGAGCAGTTCTTC
CASRAGTSSYNEQFF
>.|TRBJ2-1|16|TRBV3-1|.
TGTGCCAGCAGCCCCGGACTAGTGGGGACATACAATGAGCAGTTCTTC
CASSPGLVGTYNEQFF
>many|TRBJ2-1|15|TRBV6-1|TRBD2
TGTGCCAGCAGTGCCTCTAGCGGGAGTAGCAATGAGCAGTTCTTC
CASSASSGSSNEQFF
>.|TRBJ2-3|15|TRBV6-5|.
TGTGCCAGCAGTCCTACAGCGGACAACATGGATACGCAGTATTTT
CASSPTADNMDTQYF
>many|TRBJ2-7|16|TRBV5-4|.
TGTGCCAGCAGCTTGTGGGGGTCTTCGAGCGGCTACGAGCAGTACTTC
CASSLWGSSSGYEQYF
>few|TRBJ2-1|16|TRBV11-2|TRBD2
TGTGCCAGCAGATTAGGGATCGGGAGGGTTGTAAATGAGCAGTTCTTC
CASRLGIGRVVNEQFF
>.|TRBJ2-1|17|TRBV5-1|TRBD2
TGCGCCAGCAGCCGGACTAGCGGGGGGGTCTCCTACAATGAGCAGTTCTTC
CASSRTSGGVSYNEQFF
>many|TRBJ1-1|13|TRBV25-1|.
TGTGCCAGCAGAGGACAGATGAACACTGAAGCTTTCTTT
CASRGQMNTEAFF
>.|TRBJ1-1|15|TRBV19|TRBD1
TGTGCCAGTAGTAGCCGGACAGGGCCCGTTGGTGAAGCTTTCTTT
CASSSRTGPVGEAFF
>.|TRBJ2-2|15|TRBV29-1|TRBD2
TGCAGCGTTGAGTTGGTAGCGGGAGTGACAGGGAAGCTGTTTTTT
CSVELVAGVTGKLFF
>.|TRBJ2-7|16|TRBV4-1|TRBD2
TGTGCCCGCAGCCTGGAGGGGACTAGCAGCTCATACGAGCAGTACTTC
CARSLEGTSSSYEQYF
>once|TRBJ2-7|14|TRBV15|.
TGTGCCACCAGCGAGAACGTTAGTGTCTACGAGCAGTACTTC
CATSENVSVYEQYF
>few|TRBJ2-2|15|TRBV5-1|.
TGCGCCAGCCGATCGCCCCTAGGGGACACCGGGGAGCTGTTTTTT
CASRSPLGDTGELFF
>.|TRBJ2-7|15|TRBV7-9|TRBD1
TGTGCCAGTAGCCAAAGACAGGGGCCGTCCCACGAGCAGTACTTC
CASSQRQGPSHEQYF
>few|TRBJ1-1|12|TRBV12-3/TRBV12-4|.
TGTGCCAGCAGCCCGATTGGCACTGAAGCTTTCTTT
CASSPIGTEAFF
>.|TRBJ2-1|16|TRBV11-2|.
TGTGCCAGCAGCATGGGTGTGGGGGGTTACTATAATGAGCAGTTCTTC
CASSMGVGGYYNEQFF
>once|TRBJ2-1|15|TRBV11-2|.
TGTGCCAGCAGTGCAATCCTAAACTCTTACAATGAGCAGTTCTTC
CASSAILNSYNEQFF